One T cell receptor beta chain is described in this entry. Its antigen is currently unknown. All sequencing subjects had displayed CD8+CD57+ cell expansion on flow cytometry. There were no patients without severe acquired aplastic anemia. Trimming took 2 bases from V and 4 from J, leaving 9 bases between them. The CDR3 covers 15 residues. The germline CDR1 and CDR2 sequences are SNHLY and FYNNEI. Genomic DNA, serving as template, underwent TCR beta VDJ and CDR3 profiling. TCRdb re-analysed the reads in MiXCR, keeping a single row per CDR3 protein. The table has some 170,000 distinct CDR3 sequences, 50% to 65% seen once. The sample belongs to a study of CD8+CD57+ T cells in acquired aplastic anemia. Study context: Sorted CD4+ and CD8+ cells yielded about 3 ug of DNA on average. Overall study findings and caveats: CD8+ Simpson's diversity showed no significant patient-control difference. There were twenty-nine CD8+ CDR3 sequences that occurred in both patients and controls.

This TCR was sampled from a human donor with aplastic anemia. The rearrangement links TRBV2 to TRBJ1-6; D remains ambiguous. Specimen: sorted CD4+, CD8+, or CD8+CD57+ T cells (not recorded which) from PBMCs. Here the CDR3 DNA reads TGTGCCAGCAGTGAATATGGTGGATATAATTCACCCCTCCACTTT. It is translated as CASSEYGGYNSPLHF.